A single sample gave rise to the 20 T cell receptor beta chains below, sequenced in a study of beta chain features in type 1 diabetes (dated by TCRdb to the late 2010s). Libraries were built with the immunoSEQ multiplex PCR assay. The entire amount of isolated RNA was reverse transcribed using the High Capacity cDNA Reverse Transcription Kit, so the sequenced TCRB transcripts were expressed ones. The table comes from immuneACCESS by way of TCRdb, which keeps in-frame sequences with V and J called. Part of the clones is missing from these tables; in studies checked, under half for an unresolved V gene and the rest for unknown reasons. Counted in this sample were about 450,000 clones; over 10% of them appeared once. The ten largest clones add up to roughly 0.046% of the sample. The sequencing sample was made of naive CD4+ T cells from blood. Taken with the paper, the label for cell subset or site translates to: true naive CD4+ T cells. The source is a woman aged 18 to 35 in good health.

This clone was recorded a few times. The genes are TRBV19 and TRBJ2-3; D perhaps matches TRBD1 (5 bases). The CDR3 sequence is 15 residues long. The V gene's germline CDR1 is LNHDA and CDR2 SQIVND (reference sequence). Trimming stripped 3 bases from V and 3 bases from J, with 13 bases between. CDR3 sequence (DNA): TGTGCCAGTAGTATCCGAGACAGATCAACAGATACGCAGTATTTT. It yields the protein CASSIRDRSTDTQYF.

This clone has more than one count but fewer than ten. This sequence joins TRBV5-5 and TRBJ2-1; D gene uncertain. This CDR3 contains 12 residues. Trimming removed 4 bases at V and 8 bases at J, with 10 bases between. Germline V CDR1 and CDR2: SGHKS, YYEKEE (reference sequence). The CDR3 DNA reads as TGTGCCAGCAGCCCAGGTTGGGATGAGCAGTTCTTC. Protein sequence: CASSPGWDEQFF.

The J gene is TRBJ1-1, the V gene TRBV7-2; D is unclear. The CDR3 has 14 residues. Germline V gene sequence: CDR1 SGHTA, CDR2 FQGNSA. Trimming pared 3 bases from V and 1 base from J, leaving 9 bases between. CDR3: CASSFFGSNTEAFF. Here the CDR3 DNA reads TGTGCCAGCAGCTTTTTCGGCTCGAACACTGAAGCTTTCTTT. Variable domain in full (rest from reference TRBV7-2 and TRBJ1-1): GAGVSQSPSNKVTEKGKDVELRCDPISGHTALYWYRQSLGQGLEFLIYFQGNSAPDKSGLPSDRFSAERTGGSVSTLTIQRTQQEDSAVYLCASSFFGSNTEAFFGQGTRLTVV.

This clone was recorded once. Different DNA sequences within this sample yield the same CDR3. The chain carries TRBV7-3 and TRBJ2-1; D unresolved. This CDR3 spans 13 amino acids. V lost 3 bases, J lost 1 base, and 4 bases lay in between. CDR1 and CDR2 (germline): SGHTA, FQGTGA. Written as DNA, the CDR3 is TGTGCCAGCAGCTTGAGATCCTACAATGAGCAGTTCTTC. Encoded protein: CASSLRSYNEQFF.

The rearrangement uses TRBV30 and TRBJ2-3, with TRBD2 matching over 7 bases. Germline assignment: CDR1 GTSNPN and CDR2 SVGIG (reference sequence). J was trimmed by 6 bases and V by 6 bases; bases with no gene match: 12. The CDR3 is 14 amino acids. The CDR3 DNA sequence: TGTGCCTGTCTCGGGGAGGGGCGGAGGGATACGCAGTATTTT. Its translation is CACLGEGRRDTQYF.

The chain links TRBV4-1 to TRBJ2-2; 7 bases fit TRBD1. Germline trimming cut 2 bases from V and 6 bases from J; bases unmatched to any gene: 6. The germline CDR1 and CDR2 sequences are MGHRA and YSYEKL. The CDR3 has 15 residues. The CDR3 sequence: CASSQPGGRAGELFF. The DNA for the CDR3 is TGCGCCAGCAGCCAACCAGGGGGTCGAGCCGGGGAGCTGTTTTTT.

This chain connects TRBV4-1 to TRBJ1-2; maybe TRBD1 (5 bases). The V end was cut by 6 bases, the J end by 0 bases, with 17 bases between. This CDR3 is 16 amino acids long. Germline assignment: CDR1 MGHRA and CDR2 YSYEKL. The CDR3 nucleotides read TGCGCCAGCAGTCAAACCGGGACCTCAGCTAACTATGGCTACACCTTC. This sequence encodes CASSQTGTSANYGYTF.

The chain has TRBV12-5 and TRBJ2-3, with D tentatively TRBD2 (6 bases). V was pared by 2 bases and J by 1 base, with 7 bases between. This CDR3 spans 14 amino acids. In germline, CDR1 is LGHNT, CDR2 FRNRAP. This CDR3 is CASGLWGGTDTQYF. CDR3 sequence (DNA): TGTGCTAGTGGTTTGTGGGGGGGCACAGATACGCAGTATTTT.

The CDR3 reads CASSFSGGTGLEAFF. In DNA form, the CDR3 reads TGTGCCAGCAGTTTTTCCGGAGGGACAGGACTTGAAGCTTTCTTT. This sequence joins TRBV6-5 and TRBJ1-1, with 8 positions matching TRBD1. V was clipped by 4 bases and J by 7 bases; unmatched bases: 11. Germline loops: CDR1 MNHEY, CDR2 SVGAGI. The CDR3 loop spans 15 amino acids.

This chain connects TRBV7-2 to TRBJ2-3, with D perhaps TRBD2 (7 bases). From germline, CDR1 is SGHTA and CDR2 FQGNSA. V was trimmed by 3 bases and J by 0 bases, leaving 13 bases between them. The CDR3 contains 16 residues. CDR3 amino acids: CASSLGGPRSTDTQYF. The CDR3 nucleotides read TGTGCCAGCAGCTTGGGGGGGCCCCGTAGCACAGATACGCAGTATTTT.

This clone was seen a few times. V usage is TRBV2 and J usage is TRBJ2-2; D unresolved. The V end was cut by 4 bases, the J end by 4 bases, with 7 bases between. The germline CDR1 and CDR2 sequences are SNHLY and FYNNEI. This CDR3 is 13 amino acids long. CDR3 region: CASSALVTGELFF. CDR3 sequence (DNA): TGTGCCAGCAGTGCCCTGGTCACCGGGGAGCTGTTTTTT.

V gene TRBV2 combines with J gene TRBJ2-1, with TRBD2 identical over 12 bases. This CDR3 has 15 residues. The V gene's germline CDR1 is SNHLY and CDR2 FYNNEI. V trimming: 5 bases; J trimming: 5 bases; junction bases outside the gene matches: 4. In DNA form, the CDR3 reads TGTGCCAGCAGTTACCGGACTAGCGGGAACAATGAGCAGTTCTTC. It encodes CASSYRTSGNNEQFF.

This chain joins TRBV4-2 and TRBJ2-2; D gene ambiguous. The V end lost 0 bases, the J end lost 1 base, and 3 bases lay between the germline ends. Germline CDR1 is LGHNA and CDR2 is YNFKEQ. The CDR3 has 14 residues. CDR3 region: CASSQEVNTGELFF. Written as DNA, the CDR3 is TGTGCCAGCAGCCAAGAAGTGAACACCGGGGAGCTGTTTTTT.

This clone was counted between two and nine times. This chain uses TRBV27 with TRBJ2-7; 9 nucleotides match TRBD1. Trimming removed 4 bases from V and 4 bases from J; junction bases left unmatched: 20. The CDR3 has 19 residues. Germline V gives CDR1 MNHEY, CDR2 SMNVEV (reference sequence). The CDR3 nucleotides are TGTGCCAGCAGTTCCATTCTCGGGACAGGGTCTCTCCCGGTGTACGAGCAGTACTTC. Amino acid sequence: CASSSILGTGSLPVYEQYF.

This clone has more than one count but fewer than ten. The rearrangement links TRBV7-3 to TRBJ2-3; tentatively, D is TRBD2 (6 bases). The germline V gene has CDR1 SGHTA and CDR2 FQGTGA. The CDR3 contains 15 residues. Trimming stripped 6 bases from V and 0 bases from J, with 13 bases between. The CDR3 here is CASSSRGTSTDTQYF. The CDR3 nucleotides read TGTGCCAGCAGTTCTCGGGGGACTAGCACAGATACGCAGTATTTT.

This clone was seen a few times. The chain links TRBV5-1 to TRBJ1-1; D unresolved. CDR1 and CDR2 (germline): SGHRS, YFSETQ. Trimming left V 6 bases short and J 2 bases short, with 11 bases between. The CDR3 extends over 13 amino acids. The CDR3 region has the DNA TGCGCCAGCACAGTTGGCGGTAACACTGAAGCTTTCTTT. Translating gives CASTVGGNTEAFF. Together with reference TRBV5-1 and TRBJ1-1, the CDR3 gives the full variable domain: KAGVTQTPRYLIKTRGQQVTLSCSPISGHRSVSWYQQTPGQGLQFLFEYFSETQRNKGNFPGRFSGRQFSNSRSEMNVSTLELGDSALYLCASTVGGNTEAFFGQGTRLTVV.

As for this clone: Other DNA sequences of this sample code for an identical CDR3. J is TRBJ2-5 and V is TRBV2, with D possibly called TRBD1 or TRBD2 (5 bases each). The germline gives CDR1 SNHLY, CDR2 FYNNEI. The CDR3 has 11 amino acids. Trimming stripped 4 bases from V and 5 bases from J, with 5 bases between. The CDR3 here is CASSGGETQYF. The CDR3 DNA is TGTGCCAGCAGTGGGGGGGAGACCCAGTACTTC.

This clone has more than one count but fewer than ten. The chain is built from TRBV7-3 and TRBJ1-1; D is undetermined. CDR1 is SGHTA and CDR2 is FQGTGA in the germline V gene. The CDR3 is 13 residues long. The V end lost 2 bases, the J end lost 1 base, and 5 bases lay between the germline ends. CDR3 coding DNA: TGTGCCAGCAGCTTAGTCCCGAACACTGAAGCTTTCTTT. As protein: CASSLVPNTEAFF.

This clone was detected a few times. This rearrangement joins TRBV5-1 to TRBJ2-7; tentatively, D is TRBD2 (6 bases). CDR1 is SGHRS, CDR2 YFSETQ, per germline. V lost 5 bases and J 4 bases, leaving 22 bases between the germline ends. The CDR3 covers 16 residues. CDR3 nucleotides: TGCGCCAGCAGGACGGGACTCCTGAGAGGAATTTACGAGCAGTACTTC. It codes for CASRTGLLRGIYEQYF.

The V and J genes are TRBV4-3 and TRBJ1-2; possible D gene TRBD1, 6 bases. The CDR3 is made up of 15 amino acids. CDR1 is LGHNA and CDR2 is YSLEER in the germline V gene. The V end lost 0 bases, the J end lost 2 bases, and 10 bases lay between the germline ends. CDR3 region: CASSQDRQENYGYTF. CDR3 bases: TGCGCCAGCAGCCAAGACCGACAGGAAAACTATGGCTACACCTTC.